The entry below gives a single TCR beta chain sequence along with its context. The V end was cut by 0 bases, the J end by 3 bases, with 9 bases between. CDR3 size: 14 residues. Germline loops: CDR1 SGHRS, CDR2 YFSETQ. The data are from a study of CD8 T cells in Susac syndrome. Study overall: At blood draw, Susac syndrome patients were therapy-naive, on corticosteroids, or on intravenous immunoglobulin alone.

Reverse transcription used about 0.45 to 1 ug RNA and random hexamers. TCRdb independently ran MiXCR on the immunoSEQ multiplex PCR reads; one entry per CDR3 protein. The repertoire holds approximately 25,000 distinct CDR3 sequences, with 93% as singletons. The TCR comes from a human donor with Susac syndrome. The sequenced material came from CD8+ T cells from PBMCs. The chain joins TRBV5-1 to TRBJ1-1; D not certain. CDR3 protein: CASSLGRLDTEAFF. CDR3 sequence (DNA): TGCGCCAGCAGCTTGGGCAGGTTGGACACTGAAGCTTTCTTT.